The 8 T cell receptor beta chains presented below share a single source sample, sequenced in a study of blood T cell repertoires in COVID-19. Some clones are missing from TCRdb's copy, which holds only in-frame ones; the method was immunoSEQ multiplex PCR. The sample holds about 400,000 clones; about 86% are singletons and the top ten take around 7.5%. Sequencing was performed on peripheral blood. The receptor set was obtained from a woman aged 55-69 years with COVID-19, enrolled during active disease.

This chain uses TRBV11-2 with TRBJ2-4; D call uncertain. V lost 4 bases, J lost 8 bases, and 6 bases lay in between. The CDR3 runs 11 residues. Germline CDR1 is SGHAT and CDR2 is FQNNGV. The CDR3: CASSSIDIQYF. In DNA form, the CDR3 reads TGTGCCAGCAGCTCCATAGACATTCAGTACTTC. The entire variable domain, with the rest obtained from reference TRBV11-2 and TRBJ2-4, is as follows: EAGVAQSPRYKIIEKRQSVAFWCNPISGHATLYWYQQILGQGPKLLIQFQNNGVVDDSQLPKDRFSAERLKGVDSTLKIQPAKLEDSAVYLCASSSIDIQYFGAGTRLSVL.

This clone showed up just a few times. Other DNA sequences of this sample code for an identical CDR3. This sequence joins TRBV6-5 and TRBJ1-2; 7 bases agree with TRBD1. The CDR3 contains 13 residues. V lost 4 bases and J lost 4; bases outside the gene matches: 3. CDR1 and CDR2 (germline): MNHEY, SVGAGI. CDR3 protein: CASSSGQSYGYTF. The CDR3 region has the DNA TGTGCCAGCAGTTCGGGACAGAGCTATGGCTACACCTTC.

Only one count was recorded for this clone. V gene TRBV7-2 combines with J gene TRBJ1-1; no clear D. V was cut by 3 bases and J by 0 bases, with 8 bases left in between. CDR3 length equals 14 residues. Germline CDR1 reads SGHTA; CDR2 reads FQGNSA. Written as DNA, the CDR3 is TGTGCCAGCAGCTTGACACCAATGAACACTGAAGCTTTCTTT. This codes for CASSLTPMNTEAFF.

This chain links TRBV6-5 with TRBJ1-1; 7 bases line up with TRBD1. Germline CDR1 MNHEY, CDR2 SVGAGI. With 0 bases clipped from V and 0 bases from J, the junction kept 4 bases outside the gene matches. This CDR3 comprises 16 residues. The CDR3 coding sequence is TGTGCCAGCAGTTACTCGGGACAGCCAGTGAACACTGAAGCTTTCTTT. Protein: CASSYSGQPVNTEAFF.

This clone appeared a single time. The chain has TRBV9 and TRBJ2-5, with D possibly being TRBD1 (5 bases). Germline V gene data show CDR1 as SGDLS and CDR2 as YYNGEE. CDR3 length equals 14 residues. Trimming pared 4 bases from V and 2 bases from J, leaving 12 bases between. CDR3 in DNA: TGTGCCAGCAGCCAGACAGTGAATCAAGAGACCCAGTACTTC. It codes for CASSQTVNQETQYF.

The J gene is TRBJ1-4, the V gene TRBV3-1 (or the pseudogene TRBV3-2); 12 nucleotides match TRBD1. The CDR3 runs 16 residues. J gave up 6 bases and V 4 bases, and 6 bases lay outside the gene matches. Germline V gene data show CDR1 as LGHDT and CDR2 as YNNKEL (reference sequence). The CDR3 protein is CASSLGQGASHEKLFF. The DNA of the CDR3 is TGTGCCAGCAGCCTGGGACAGGGGGCTAGTCATGAAAAACTGTTTTTT.

The chain links TRBV7-9 to TRBJ2-1; 9 bases are shared with TRBD1. The germline CDR1 and CDR2 sequences are SEHNR and FQNEAQ (reference sequence). V lost 3 bases, J lost 1 base, and 1 base stayed unmatched. The CDR3 covers 15 residues. The chain's CDR3 is CASSFGQGSYNEQFF. CDR3 DNA sequence: TGTGCCAGCAGCTTCGGACAGGGGTCCTACAATGAGCAGTTCTTC.

The chain joins TRBV5-1 to TRBJ2-3; 9 bases fit TRBD1. Germline loops: CDR1 SGHRS, CDR2 YFSETQ. CDR3 length equals 15 residues. The V gene end was trimmed by 4 bases and the J gene end by 4 bases; junction bases not matched to a gene: 7. The DNA for the CDR3 is TGCGCCAGCAGCCACCGGGACAGGGAGGCAGATACGCAGTATTTT. It codes for CASSHRDREADTQYF.